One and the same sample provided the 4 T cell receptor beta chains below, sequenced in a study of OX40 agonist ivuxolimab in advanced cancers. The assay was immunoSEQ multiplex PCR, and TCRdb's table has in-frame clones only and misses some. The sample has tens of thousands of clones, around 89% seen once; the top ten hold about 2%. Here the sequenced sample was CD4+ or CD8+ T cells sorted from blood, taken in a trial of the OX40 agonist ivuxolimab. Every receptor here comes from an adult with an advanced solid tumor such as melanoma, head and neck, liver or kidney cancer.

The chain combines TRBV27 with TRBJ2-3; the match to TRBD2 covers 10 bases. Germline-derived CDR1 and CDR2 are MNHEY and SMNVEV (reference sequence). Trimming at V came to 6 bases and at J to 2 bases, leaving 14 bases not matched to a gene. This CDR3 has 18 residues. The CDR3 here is CASRLSAASGGITDTQYF. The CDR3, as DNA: TGTGCCAGCAGACTTTCAGCGGCTAGCGGGGGAATCACAGATACGCAGTATTTT.

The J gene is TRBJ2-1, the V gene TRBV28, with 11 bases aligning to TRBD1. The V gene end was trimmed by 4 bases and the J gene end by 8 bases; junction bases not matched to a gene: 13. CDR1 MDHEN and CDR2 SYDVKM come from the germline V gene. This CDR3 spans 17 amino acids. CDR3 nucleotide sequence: TGTGCCAGCAGTTCGGTTTTGGCCCGGGACAGGGGGGATGAGCAGTTCTTC. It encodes CASSSVLARDRGDEQFF.

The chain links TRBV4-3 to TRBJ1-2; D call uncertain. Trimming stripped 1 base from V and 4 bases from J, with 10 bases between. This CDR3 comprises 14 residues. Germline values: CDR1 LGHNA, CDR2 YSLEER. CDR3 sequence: CASSQGVLPYGYTF. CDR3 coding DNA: TGCGCCAGCAGCCAAGGGGTCCTTCCCTATGGCTACACCTTC.

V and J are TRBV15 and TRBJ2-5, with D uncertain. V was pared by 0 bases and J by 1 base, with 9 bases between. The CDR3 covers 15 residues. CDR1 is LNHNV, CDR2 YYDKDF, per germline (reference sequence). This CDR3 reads CATSREVVAQETQYF. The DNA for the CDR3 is TGTGCCACCAGCAGAGAGGTAGTAGCCCAAGAGACCCAGTACTTC. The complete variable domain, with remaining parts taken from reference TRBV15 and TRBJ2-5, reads DAMVIQNPRYQVTQFGKPVTLSCSQTLNHNVMYWYQQKSSQAPKLLFHYYDKDFNNEADTPDNFQSRRPNTSFCFLDIRSPGLGDTAMYLCATSREVVAQETQYFGPGTRLLVL.